The next 17 T cell receptor beta chains were all read from a single sample in a study of OX40 agonist ivuxolimab in advanced cancers. Profiled with immunoSEQ multiplex PCR; TCRdb holds only in-frame clones, not every one. The table has 48,000 or so clones, around 85% seen once. Sequences were derived from CD4+ or CD8+ T cells sorted from blood, sampled in a trial of the OX40 agonist ivuxolimab. Receptors were obtained from an adult with an advanced solid tumor such as melanoma, head and neck, liver or kidney cancer.

The V and J genes are TRBV11-2 and TRBJ2-2, with 10 positions matching TRBD2. This CDR3 contains 16 residues. CDR1 and CDR2 (germline): SGHAT, FQNNGV. The V and J ends lost 4 bases and 6 bases, in that order; junction bases with no gene match: 8. CDR3 coding DNA: TGTGCCAGCAGCTCTCTAGCGGGAGCGAGTCCCGGGGAGCTGTTTTTT. Its protein product is CASSSLAGASPGELFF.

The chain links TRBV5-4 to TRBJ2-5, with D uncertain. Trimming cost V 0 bases and J 1 base, with 7 bases left between them. In germline, CDR1 is SGHNT, CDR2 YYREEE (reference sequence). The CDR3 spans 14 residues. This CDR3 reads CASSLVGFQETQYF. In DNA form, the CDR3 reads TGTGCCAGCAGCTTGGTAGGCTTCCAAGAGACCCAGTACTTC.

The chain links TRBV5-6 to TRBJ1-1; no definite D call. Germline V lookup: CDR1 SGHDT, CDR2 YYEEEE. This CDR3 comprises 14 residues. Trimming removed 0 bases at V and 0 bases at J, with 6 bases between. The CDR3 bases are TGTGCCAGCAGCTTGGACCCCGTGAACACTGAAGCTTTCTTT. It yields the protein CASSLDPVNTEAFF.

The genes are TRBV5-1 and TRBJ1-5; D possibly corresponds to TRBD1 (5 bases). Deletions cut 4 bases from V and 6 bases from J, with 17 bases between. CDR3 length equals 15 residues. Germline V CDR1 and CDR2: SGHRS, YFSETQ. CDR3 protein: CASSDGHDVGQPQHF. The CDR3 DNA reads TGCGCCAGCAGCGACGGACACGATGTGGGTCAGCCCCAGCATTTT.

This rearrangement joins TRBV11-3 to TRBJ2-2, with 7 nucleotides matching TRBD2. The CDR3 is 15 residues long. From germline, CDR1 is SGHNT and CDR2 YENEEA. Trimming at V came to 3 bases and at J to 6 bases, leaving 7 bases not matched to a gene. The CDR3 region is CASSFGLVDAGELFF. In nucleotides, the CDR3 is TGTGCCAGCAGCTTCGGACTAGTCGACGCCGGGGAGCTGTTTTTT.

The rearrangement uses TRBV30 and TRBJ1-2, with TRBD1 matching 7 bases. The V segment lost 1 base and the J segment 2 bases; nucleotides outside the gene matches: 4. The germline CDR1 and CDR2 sequences are GTSNPN and SVGIG (reference sequence). The CDR3 runs 14 residues. This CDR3 is CAWSAGQPNYGYTF. The CDR3 region has the DNA TGTGCCTGGAGTGCGGGACAGCCAAACTATGGCTACACCTTC.

The chain uses TRBV5-1 and TRBJ2-7; D perhaps matches TRBD2 (6 bases). In germline, CDR1 is SGHRS, CDR2 YFSETQ. V lost 2 bases and J lost 0, with 12 bases in between. The CDR3 is 15 residues long. The CDR3 DNA reads as TGCGCCAGCAGCTTTGTCACAGCGGGCTCCTACGAGCAGTACTTC. This codes for CASSFVTAGSYEQYF.

This clone turned up a few times. This chain links TRBV25-1 with TRBJ2-3; the D gene is possibly TRBD2 (6 bases). V gave up 5 bases and J gave up 4 bases, with 19 bases separating them. The CDR3 runs 16 residues. Looked up from germline, CDR1 is MGHDK and CDR2 is SYGVNS. The CDR3 bases are TGTGCCAGCAGTAACCAGGAGGGCGTTAACCCAGATACGCAGTATTTT. It specifies CASSNQEGVNPDTQYF.

V is TRBV4-3 and J is TRBJ2-2, with D tentatively TRBD1 or TRBD2 (6 bases each). The CDR3 runs 17 residues. Trimming took 0 bases from V and 0 from J, leaving 11 bases between them. The germline gives CDR1 LGHNA, CDR2 YSLEER. This chain's CDR3 is CASSQDSGAPNTGELFF. The CDR3 DNA sequence: TGCGCCAGCAGCCAAGATTCGGGGGCCCCGAACACCGGGGAGCTGTTTTTT.

This clone has just one count. The chain has TRBV29-1 and TRBJ2-7; unclear D gene. The CDR3 loop spans 13 amino acids. V dropped 0 bases and J dropped 6 bases, with 12 bases sitting between them. Germline lookup yields CDR1 SQVTM and CDR2 ANQGSEA. CDR3 region: CSVEDSGGLEQYF. The CDR3 bases are TGCAGCGTTGAAGATTCAGGCGGCCTCGAGCAGTACTTC.

The V call is TRBV7-9, the J call TRBJ1-6; D possibly corresponds to TRBD1 (5 bases). Germline lookup yields CDR1 SEHNR and CDR2 FQNEAQ (reference sequence). Deletions cut 5 bases from V and 2 bases from J, with 19 bases between. The CDR3 runs 18 residues. CDR3 nucleotides: TGTGCCAGCAGCAAAGGCCGGTGGCAGGGTGCCTATAATTCACCCCTCCACTTT. This gives the protein CASSKGRWQGAYNSPLHF.

The CDR3 spells CASSSQTSGGLYNEQFF. CDR3 bases: TGTGCCAGCAGCTCGCAGACTAGCGGGGGACTTTACAATGAGCAGTTCTTC. V gene TRBV5-4 combines with J gene TRBJ2-1, with 12 bases aligning to TRBD2. The CDR3 sequence is 17 residues long. V lost 3 bases, J lost 4 bases, and 8 bases stayed unmatched. The germline CDR1 and CDR2 sequences are SGHNT and YYREEE (reference sequence).

This clone has only one observation. The chain carries TRBV11-2 and TRBJ2-3; a weak D match, TRBD1 (6 bases). Germline CDR1 SGHAT, CDR2 FQNNGV. The CDR3 is made up of 14 amino acids. V was cut by 8 bases and J by 1 base, with 13 bases left in between. As DNA, the CDR3 is TGTGCCAGCTCAGACAGGCGGCGCACAGATACGCAGTATTTT. This sequence encodes CASSDRRRTDTQYF.

The V and J genes are TRBV2 and TRBJ2-3; D gene unclear. CDR1 is SNHLY, CDR2 FYNNEI, per germline. The V and J ends lost 3 bases and 6 bases respectively, with 16 bases between them. The CDR3 spans 15 residues. CDR3 sequence: CASSESDSAFDTQYF. In DNA, the CDR3 is TGTGCCAGCAGTGAGTCGGATTCGGCGTTTGATACGCAGTATTTT.

The V and J genes are TRBV7-9 and TRBJ2-3; 7 bases fit TRBD2. Germline CDR1 and CDR2: SEHNR and FQNEAQ (reference sequence). The CDR3 has 13 residues. Unmatched junction bases numbered 3, after V lost 5 bases and J lost 4 bases. Here the CDR3 DNA reads TGTGCCAGCAGCCCTAGCGGTGCAGATACGCAGTATTTT. Encoded protein: CASSPSGADTQYF.

This clone occurred a few times. The chain uses TRBV9 and TRBJ2-5, with TRBD2 as a possible D gene (7 bases). The CDR3 is 17 residues long. V lost 0 bases to trimming and J lost 7 bases, with 22 bases between them. In germline, CDR1 is SGDLS, CDR2 YYNGEE. The CDR3 DNA reads TGTGCCAGCAGCGTAGACCCCTTGGCGGGGGCCGGAGGGACCCAGTACTTC. Translation gives CASSVDPLAGAGGTQYF.

CDR3 nucleotides: TGTGCCAGCTCATCTAGGACAGGCTCCGAGCAGTACTTC. This translates into CASSSRTGSEQYF. V is TRBV18 and J is TRBJ2-7; 7 nucleotides align to TRBD1. V shed 5 bases, J shed 6 bases, and the junction held 7 bases outside the gene matches. The CDR3 totals 13 residues. From germline, CDR1 is KGHSH and CDR2 LQKENI. Full variable domain (remainder filled in from reference TRBV18 and TRBJ2-7): NAGVMQNPRHLVRRRGQEARLRCSPMKGHSHVYWYRQLPEEGLKFMVYLQKENIIDESGMPKERFSAEFPKEGPSILRIQQVVRGDSAAYFCASSSRTGSEQYFGPGTRLTVT.